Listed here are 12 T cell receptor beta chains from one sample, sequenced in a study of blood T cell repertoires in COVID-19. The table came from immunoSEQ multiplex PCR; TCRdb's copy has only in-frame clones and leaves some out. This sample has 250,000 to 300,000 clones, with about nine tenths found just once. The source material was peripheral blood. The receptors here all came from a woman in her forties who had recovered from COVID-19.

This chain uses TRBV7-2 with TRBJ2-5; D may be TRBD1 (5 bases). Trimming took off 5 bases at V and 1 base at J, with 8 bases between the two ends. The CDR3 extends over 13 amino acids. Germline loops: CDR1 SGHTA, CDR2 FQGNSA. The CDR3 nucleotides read TGTGCCAGCAGCCCAGGGATCCAAGAGACCCAGTACTTC. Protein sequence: CASSPGIQETQYF.

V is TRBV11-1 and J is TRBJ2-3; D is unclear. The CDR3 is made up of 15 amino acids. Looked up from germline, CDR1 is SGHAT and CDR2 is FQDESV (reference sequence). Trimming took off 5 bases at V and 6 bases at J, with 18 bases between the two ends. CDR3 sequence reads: CASSPRFSNSDTQYF. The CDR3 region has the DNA TGTGCCAGCAGCCCACGGTTCTCGAATTCCGATACGCAGTATTTT.

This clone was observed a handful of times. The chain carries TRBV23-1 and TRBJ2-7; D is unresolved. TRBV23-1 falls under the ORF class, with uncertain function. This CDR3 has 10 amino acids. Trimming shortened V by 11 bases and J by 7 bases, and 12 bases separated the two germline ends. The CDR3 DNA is TGCGCCGGTAAGAGAGGTGAGCAGTACTTC. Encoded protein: CAGKRGEQYF.

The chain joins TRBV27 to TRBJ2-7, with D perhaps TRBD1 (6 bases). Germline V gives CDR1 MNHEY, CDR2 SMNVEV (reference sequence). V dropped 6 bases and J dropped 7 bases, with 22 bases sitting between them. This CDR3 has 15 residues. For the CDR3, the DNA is TGTGCCAGCAGCCTTTTACAGGGTGGGGTAGGGGAGCAGTACTTC. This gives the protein CASSLLQGGVGEQYF.

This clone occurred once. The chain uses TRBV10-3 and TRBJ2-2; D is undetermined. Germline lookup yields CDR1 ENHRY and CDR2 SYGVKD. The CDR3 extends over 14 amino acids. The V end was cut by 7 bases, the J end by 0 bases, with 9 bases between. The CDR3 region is CAITIEPNTGELFF. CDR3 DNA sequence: TGTGCCATCACGATTGAGCCGAACACCGGGGAGCTGTTTTTT.

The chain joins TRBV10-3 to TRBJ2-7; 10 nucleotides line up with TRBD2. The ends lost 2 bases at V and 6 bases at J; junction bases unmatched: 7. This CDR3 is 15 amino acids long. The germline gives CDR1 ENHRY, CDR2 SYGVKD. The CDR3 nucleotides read TGTGCCATCAGTGAGGCGTCTAGCGGGAGCCGCGAGCAGTACTTC. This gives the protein CAISEASSGSREQYF.

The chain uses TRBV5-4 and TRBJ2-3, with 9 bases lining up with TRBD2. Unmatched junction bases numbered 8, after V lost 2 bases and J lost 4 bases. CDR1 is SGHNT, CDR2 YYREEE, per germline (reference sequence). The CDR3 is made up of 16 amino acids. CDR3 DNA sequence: TGTGCCAGCAGCTTTTTAAGCGGGAGGTCCTCAGATACGCAGTATTTT. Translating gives CASSFLSGRSSDTQYF.

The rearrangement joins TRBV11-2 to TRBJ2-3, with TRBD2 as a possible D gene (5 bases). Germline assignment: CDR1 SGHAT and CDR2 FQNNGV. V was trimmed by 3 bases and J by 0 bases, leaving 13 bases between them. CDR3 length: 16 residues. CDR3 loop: CASSFSPGVSTDTQYF. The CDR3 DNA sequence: TGTGCCAGCAGCTTCTCACCCGGGGTGAGCACAGATACGCAGTATTTT.

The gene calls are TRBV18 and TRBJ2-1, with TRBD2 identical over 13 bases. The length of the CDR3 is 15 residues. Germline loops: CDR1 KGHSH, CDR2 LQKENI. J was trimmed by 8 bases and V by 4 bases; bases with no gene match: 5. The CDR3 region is CASSLGLAGDHEQFF. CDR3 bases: TGTGCCAGCTCACTAGGACTAGCGGGAGACCATGAGCAGTTCTTC.

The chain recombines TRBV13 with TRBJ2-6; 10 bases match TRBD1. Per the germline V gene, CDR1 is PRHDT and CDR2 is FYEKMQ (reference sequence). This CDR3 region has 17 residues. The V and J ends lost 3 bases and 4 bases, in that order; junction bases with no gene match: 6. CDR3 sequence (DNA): TGTGCCAGCAGCTTCGCGACAGGGGGCACAGGGGCCAACGTCCTGACTTTC. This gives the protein CASSFATGGTGANVLTF.

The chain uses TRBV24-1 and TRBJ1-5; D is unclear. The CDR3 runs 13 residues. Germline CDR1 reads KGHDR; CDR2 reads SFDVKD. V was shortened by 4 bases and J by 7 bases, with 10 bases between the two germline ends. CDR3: CATSDRGGQPQHF. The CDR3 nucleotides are TGTGCCACCAGTGACCGGGGAGGGCAGCCCCAGCATTTT.

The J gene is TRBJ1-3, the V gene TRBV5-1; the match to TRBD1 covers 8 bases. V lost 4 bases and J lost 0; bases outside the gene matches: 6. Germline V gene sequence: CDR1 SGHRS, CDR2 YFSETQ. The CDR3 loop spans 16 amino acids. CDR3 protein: CASSLSTGASGNTIYF. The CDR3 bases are TGCGCCAGCAGCCTATCGACAGGGGCCTCTGGAAACACCATATATTTT.